Each of the 28 T cell receptor beta chains below was sequenced from the same sample in a study of human T cells and chemical hapten exposure. TCRdb ran MiXCR on the RACE reads and lists one entry per CDR3 protein. The table lists around 56,000 distinct CDR3 sequences, more than 7.5% of them singletons. Time point of the sample: pre-sensitization, week 0. The treatment denotes: therapeutic diphenylcyclopropenone sensitization with weekly scalp DPC. Here the sequenced sample was whole blood, taken in connection with sensitization to the hapten diphenylcyclopropenone (DPC). Every receptor here comes from a man in his forties with alopecia areata. Some clones in this sample may be carry-over from other donors' samples.

This clonotype was detected many times. The chain carries TRBV6-1 and TRBJ2-7; TRBD1 matches at 9 bases. This CDR3 region has 15 residues. Germline-derived CDR1 and CDR2 are MNHNS and SASEGT. The V and J ends lost 4 bases and 4 bases, in that order; junction bases with no gene match: 8. As DNA, the CDR3 is TGTGCCAGCAGTGGAGGAAGGACAGGGGCATACGAGCAGTACTTC. It translates to CASSGGRTGAYEQYF.

This clonotype appeared a few times. The V and J genes are TRBV13 and TRBJ2-1, with 16 bases fitting TRBD2. The CDR3 is made up of 19 amino acids. Germline loops: CDR1 PRHDT, CDR2 FYEKMQ (reference sequence). Losses at the gene ends were 3 bases for V and 5 bases for J; bases not matched to a gene: 10. The CDR3 spells CASSFLPGTSGRVHNEQFF. For the CDR3, the DNA is TGTGCCAGCAGCTTCCTTCCCGGGACTAGCGGGAGGGTCCACAATGAGCAGTTCTTC. Supplemented by reference TRBV13 and TRBJ2-1, the full variable domain reads AAGVIQSPRHLIKEKRETATLKCYPIPRHDTVYWYQQGPGQDPQFLISFYEKMQSDKGSIPDRFSAQQFSDYHSELNMSSLELGDSALYFCASSFLPGTSGRVHNEQFFGPGTRLTVL.

The chain couples TRBV4-1 to TRBJ2-3, with 10 bases aligning to TRBD2. V dropped 4 bases and J dropped 0; count of bases not matched to a gene: 1. CDR3 size: 15 residues. Germline CDR1 reads MGHRA; CDR2 reads YSYEKL. CDR3 sequence: CASSPSGGSTDTQYF. CDR3 DNA sequence: TGCGCCAGCAGCCCTAGCGGGGGTAGCACAGATACGCAGTATTTT.

As concerns this clonotype: This may come from a read error, since a much larger clone is one base off. The chain uses TRBV5-1 and TRBJ2-2; 10 bases match TRBD2. The CDR3 consists of 17 residues. Germline V CDR1 and CDR2: SGHRS, YFSETQ. The CDR3 region has the DNA TGCGCCTGCAGCTTGGTGACTAGCGGGTTGAACACCGGGGAGCTGTTTTTT. It translates to CACSLVTSGLNTGELFF.

This clonotype was detected only a few times. The chain recombines TRBV7-8 with TRBJ2-7; the match to TRBD1 covers 10 bases. This CDR3 is built from 17 residues. V gave up 0 bases and J gave up 2 bases; unmatched junction bases: 7. Germline V gives CDR1 SGHVS, CDR2 FQNEAQ. Written as DNA, the CDR3 is TGTGCCAGCAGCTTAGCCCAGGGACAGGGGAACACCTACGAGCAGTACTTC. Residues: CASSLAQGQGNTYEQYF.

This clonotype was seen at least ten times. The genes are TRBV7-9 and TRBJ2-1; the D gene is possibly TRBD2 (6 bases). CDR3 length equals 13 residues. From germline, CDR1 is SEHNR and CDR2 FQNEAQ (reference sequence). Trimming left V 5 bases short and J 6 bases short, with 11 bases between. The CDR3 reads CASSPGGLNEQFF. CDR3 coding DNA: TGTGCCAGCAGCCCCGGGGGTCTCAATGAGCAGTTCTTC.

This clonotype was seen many times. V is TRBV19 and J is TRBJ2-1; D gene uncertain. The CDR3 is 11 residues long. Germline-derived CDR1 and CDR2 are LNHDA and SQIVND (reference sequence). V was trimmed by 3 bases and J by 5 bases, leaving 2 bases between them. The CDR3 loop reads CASSMNNEQFF. The CDR3 DNA reads as TGTGCCAGTAGTATGAACAATGAGCAGTTCTTC.

V and J are TRBV20-1 and TRBJ1-5; tentatively, D is TRBD1 (5 bases). Trimming removed 5 bases at V and 4 bases at J, with 9 bases between. The V gene's germline CDR1 is DFQATT and CDR2 SNEGSKA (reference sequence). CDR3 size: 12 residues. This CDR3 reads CSAYRQNQPQHF. DNA for the CDR3: TGCAGTGCTTACCGACAGAATCAGCCCCAGCATTTT.

This clonotype was detected only a few times. The chain recombines TRBV20-1 with TRBJ2-7; no clear D. Germline assignment: CDR1 DFQATT and CDR2 SNEGSKA (reference sequence). The CDR3 is 13 residues long. The V end lost 0 bases, the J end lost 5 bases, and 11 bases lay between the germline ends. The CDR3 bases are TGCAGTGCTAGAGATAGTGAGGCCCACGAGCAGTACTTC. The encoded protein is CSARDSEAHEQYF.

This clonotype has only a few counts. The chain uses TRBV7-8 and TRBJ2-3, with 12 bases that match TRBD2. This CDR3 has 16 amino acids. Trimming at V came to 5 bases and at J to 3 bases, leaving 6 bases not matched to a gene. Germline lookup yields CDR1 SGHVS and CDR2 FQNEAQ. The CDR3 sequence: CASSSHLAGGTDTQYF. The CDR3 nucleotides read TGTGCCAGCAGCAGCCATCTAGCGGGAGGGACAGATACGCAGTATTTT.

This clonotype was counted many times. The rearrangement joins TRBV7-6 to TRBJ2-1, with a weak D call TRBD2 (7 bases). This CDR3 spans 15 amino acids. Germline CDR1 and CDR2: SGHVS and FNYEAQ. V lost 5 bases to trimming and J lost 10 bases, with 21 bases between them. This CDR3 reads CASSLGGRKAAEQFF. For the CDR3, the DNA is TGTGCCAGCAGCCTGGGGGGGCGCAAGGCGGCAGAGCAGTTCTTC.

The sample holds many counts of this clonotype. The chain is built from TRBV6-2 or TRBV6-3 and TRBJ2-7; D gene ambiguous. The CDR3 runs to 14 residues. The ends were cut back, 4 bases at V and 0 bases at J, with 10 bases in the middle. CDR1 is MNHEY and CDR2 is SVGEGT in the germline V gene. The CDR3 here is CASSSQKISYEQYF. The DNA for the CDR3 is TGTGCCAGCAGTTCACAGAAGATCTCCTACGAGCAGTACTTC.

This clonotype was seen only a few times. The gene calls are TRBV27 and TRBJ1-2; D is uncertain. The CDR3 consists of 15 residues. Germline-derived CDR1 and CDR2 are MNHEY and SMNVEV (reference sequence). The germline V and J ends were trimmed by 6 bases and 4 bases, with 18 bases remaining between them. CDR3 region: CASRTGEKSVYGYTF. The CDR3 DNA follows: TGTGCCAGCAGAACTGGGGAGAAGTCGGTCTATGGCTACACCTTC.

The chain employs TRBV20-1 and TRBJ2-5; D uncertain. Germline V gene data show CDR1 as DFQATT and CDR2 as SNEGSKA (reference sequence). The CDR3 loop spans 16 amino acids. Trimming left V 0 bases short and J 1 base short, with 15 bases between. The CDR3 nucleotides read TGCAGTGCTAGAGATTTTCGTCGGGTTCCCCAAGAGACCCAGTACTTC. Translated: CSARDFRRVPQETQYF.

This clonotype has a count of ten or more. The chain recombines TRBV30 with TRBJ1-1; unclear D gene. CDR1 GTSNPN and CDR2 SVGIG come from the germline V gene (reference sequence). The CDR3 extends over 14 amino acids. V dropped 0 bases and J dropped 3 bases, with 11 bases sitting between them. Written as DNA, the CDR3 is TGTGCCTGGAGTGTACGGTCAGGCGACACTGAAGCTTTCTTT. Protein: CAWSVRSGDTEAFF.

This clonotype showed up just a few times. The chain carries TRBV9 and TRBJ2-5; D could derive from TRBD1 or TRBD2 (5 bases each). The CDR3 runs 16 residues. Between the trimmed V and J ends, which lost 4 bases and 2 bases, there was a span of 18 bases. The germline CDR1 and CDR2 sequences are SGDLS and YYNGEE. CDR3: CASSPRGPGSQETQYF. The CDR3 coding sequence is TGTGCCAGCAGCCCGAGGGGTCCAGGATCGCAAGAGACCCAGTACTTC.

This clonotype was observed a handful of times. V gene TRBV10-3 combines with J gene TRBJ2-1; TRBD2 is a possible D gene (5 bases). This CDR3 is 16 amino acids long. V lost 4 bases, J lost 5 bases, and 18 bases lay in between. Germline V lookup: CDR1 ENHRY, CDR2 SYGVKD. This CDR3 is CAISGAPPAGDNEQFF. For the CDR3, the DNA is TGTGCCATCAGTGGGGCCCCCCCGGCCGGGGACAATGAGCAGTTCTTC.

The J gene is TRBJ2-7, the V gene TRBV28, with 7 bases that match TRBD2. Germline CDR1 and CDR2: MDHEN and SYDVKM. The CDR3 has 14 amino acids. The V segment lost 5 bases and the J segment 2 bases; nucleotides outside the gene matches: 6. This chain's CDR3 is CASSIGGRAYEQYF. CDR3 nucleotide sequence: TGTGCCAGCAGTATCGGCGGGAGAGCCTACGAGCAGTACTTC.

This clonotype was observed at least ten times. The V and J genes are TRBV12-3 or TRBV12-4 and TRBJ2-7, with TRBD1 identical over 8 bases. Trimming removed 5 bases from V and 4 bases from J; junction bases left unmatched: 10. CDR3 size: 15 residues. DNA for the CDR3: TGTGCCAGCAGTCCGCCTGACAGGGGCGGGTACGAGCAGTACTTC. Translated: CASSPPDRGGYEQYF.

This clonotype was detected ten times or more. J is TRBJ1-1 and V is TRBV30; D remains unclear. The CDR3 loop spans 15 amino acids. Germline V gene sequence: CDR1 GTSNPN, CDR2 SVGIG (reference sequence). V lost 0 bases, J lost 0 bases, and 11 bases lay in between. The CDR3 nucleotides are TGTGCCTGGAGTGTATGGGGTACCATGAACACTGAAGCTTTCTTT. Translation gives CAWSVWGTMNTEAFF. The full variable domain, completed using reference TRBV30 and TRBJ1-1, is SQTIHQWPATLVQPVGSPLSLECTVEGTSNPNLYWYRQAAGRGLQLLFYSVGIGQISSEVPQNLSASRPQDRQFILSSKKLLLSDSGFYLCAWSVWGTMNTEAFFGQGTRLTVV.

This clonotype has ten or more counts. The chain joins TRBV7-9 to TRBJ2-3; the match to TRBD2 covers 10 bases. Germline-derived CDR1 and CDR2 are SEHNR and FQNEAQ (reference sequence). The CDR3 sequence is 17 residues long. Germline trimming cut 5 bases from V and 4 bases from J; bases unmatched to any gene: 12. The CDR3 here is CASSQATSGKVADTQYF. The CDR3, as DNA: TGTGCCAGCAGCCAAGCCACTAGCGGGAAAGTTGCAGATACGCAGTATTTT.

This sequence joins TRBV27 and TRBJ1-1; 8 bases are shared with TRBD1. Germline V gene lookup returns CDR1 MNHEY and CDR2 SMNVEV (reference sequence). The CDR3 has 15 amino acids. V was clipped by 2 bases and J by 0 bases; unmatched bases: 2. The CDR3 DNA is TGTGCCAGCAGTTTACAACAGGGGGTGAACACTGAAGCTTTCTTT. It codes for CASSLQQGVNTEAFF.

This clonotype occurred many times. CDR3 in DNA: TGTGCCAGTAGATCGGCTAGCGGGAGTGATCGCCCCTCTTACAATGAGCAGTTCTTC. This gives the protein CASRSASGSDRPSYNEQFF. V usage is TRBV19 and J usage is TRBJ2-1; TRBD2 aligns across 10 bases. This CDR3 is built from 19 residues. CDR1 is LNHDA, CDR2 SQIVND, per germline (reference sequence). V lost 6 bases to trimming and J lost 4 bases; unmatched junction nucleotides: 18. The full variable domain, rest sourced from reference TRBV19 and TRBJ2-1, is DGGITQSPKYLFRKEGQNVTLSCEQNLNHDAMYWYRQDPGQGLRLIYYSQIVNDFQKGDIAEGYSVSREKKESFPLTVTSAQKNPTAFYLCASRSASGSDRPSYNEQFFGPGTRLTVL.

This chain joins TRBV19 and TRBJ2-2; unclear D gene. The V and J ends lost 9 bases and 2 bases respectively, with 13 bases between them. The length of the CDR3 is 14 residues. CDR1 is LNHDA and CDR2 is SQIVND in the germline V gene (reference sequence). CDR3 loop: CARPKRVNTGELFF. CDR3 bases: TGTGCCAGACCGAAAAGGGTTAACACCGGGGAGCTGTTTTTT.

Ten or more counts support this clonotype. The chain couples TRBV20-1 to TRBJ2-1; no reliable D call. The CDR3 sequence is 12 residues long. Germline V CDR1 and CDR2: DFQATT, SNEGSKA (reference sequence). The ends were cut back, 0 bases at V and 5 bases at J, with 5 bases in the middle. The CDR3 here is CSAREVNNEQFF. The CDR3 DNA reads as TGCAGTGCTAGAGAAGTGAACAATGAGCAGTTCTTC.

This clonotype was seen only a few times. V gene TRBV28 combines with J gene TRBJ1-1; 9 nucleotides line up with TRBD1. From germline, CDR1 is MDHEN and CDR2 SYDVKM. V shed 6 bases, J shed 3 bases, and the junction held 11 bases outside the gene matches. The CDR3 contains 16 residues. The chain's CDR3 is CASSTLRGTGHTEAFF. The DNA of the CDR3 is TGTGCCAGCAGCACTCTCCGAGGGACAGGGCACACTGAAGCTTTCTTT.

The J gene is TRBJ1-1, the V gene TRBV20-1; D remains ambiguous. The CDR3 sequence is 11 residues long. Looked up from germline, CDR1 is DFQATT and CDR2 is SNEGSKA (reference sequence). The V gene lost 0 bases and the J gene lost 6 bases, with 5 bases spanning the gap. The CDR3 DNA follows: TGCAGTGCTAGAGATCCCCCTGAAGCTTTCTTT. Translation: CSARDPPEAFF.

V gene TRBV7-8 combines with J gene TRBJ2-3, with D maybe TRBD1 (6 bases). Trimming cost V 3 bases and J 0 bases, with 10 bases left between them. CDR1 and CDR2 (germline): SGHVS, FQNEAQ. This CDR3 region has 15 residues. CDR3: CASSFGQPSTDTQYF. CDR3 DNA sequence: TGTGCCAGCAGCTTCGGACAGCCTAGCACAGATACGCAGTATTTT.